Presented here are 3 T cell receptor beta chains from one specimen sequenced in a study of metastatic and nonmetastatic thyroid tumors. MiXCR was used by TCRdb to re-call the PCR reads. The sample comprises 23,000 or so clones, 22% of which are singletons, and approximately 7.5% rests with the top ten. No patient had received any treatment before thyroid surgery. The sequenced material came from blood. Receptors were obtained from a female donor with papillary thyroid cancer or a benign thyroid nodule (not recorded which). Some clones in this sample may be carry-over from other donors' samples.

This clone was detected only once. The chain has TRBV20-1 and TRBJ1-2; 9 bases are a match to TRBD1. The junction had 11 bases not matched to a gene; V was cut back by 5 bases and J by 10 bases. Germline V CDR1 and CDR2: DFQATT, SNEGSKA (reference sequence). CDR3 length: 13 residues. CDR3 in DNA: TGCAGTGCTCGTTCACAGGGGGCCTATTTCTACACCTTC. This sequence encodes CSARSQGAYFYTF.

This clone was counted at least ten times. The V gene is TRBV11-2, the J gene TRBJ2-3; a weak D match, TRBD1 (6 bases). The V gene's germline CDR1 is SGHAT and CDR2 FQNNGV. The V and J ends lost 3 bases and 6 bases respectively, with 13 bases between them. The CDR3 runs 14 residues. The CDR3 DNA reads TGTGCCAGCAGCTTTACTGCAGGGGACGATACGCAGTATTTT. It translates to CASSFTAGDDTQYF.

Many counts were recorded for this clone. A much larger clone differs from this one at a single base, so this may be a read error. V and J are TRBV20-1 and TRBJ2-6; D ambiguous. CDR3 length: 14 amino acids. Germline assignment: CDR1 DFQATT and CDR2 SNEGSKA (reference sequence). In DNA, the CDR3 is TGCGGTGCTAGTCTGGGCAATGGGGCCAACGTCCTGACTTTC. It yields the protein CGASLGNGANVLTF.